Shown below are 3 T cell receptor beta chains from a single sample sequenced in a study of beta chain features in type 1 diabetes. The antigens for these receptors are not known. As every portion of the isolated RNA was reverse transcribed, the sequencing read expressed TCRB transcripts. Here immunoSEQ multiplex PCR was the method, and the copy in TCRdb shows in-frame clones only, minus some. The sample lists about 150,000 clones, around 10% occurring once. Study conclusions and caveats: When Type 1 diabetes patients were examined, their TCRB CDR3s proved moderately but significantly shorter in all four CD4+ subsets.

Material: central memory CD4+ T cells from blood. The receptors were sampled from a man aged 25 to 40 with type 1 diabetes.

This clone was recorded a few times. This chain connects TRBV11-2 to TRBJ2-7; D not resolved. The CDR3 is 13 residues long. The germline V gene encodes CDR1 SGHAT and CDR2 FQNNGV. Trimming removed 5 bases at V and 7 bases at J, with 15 bases between. Here the CDR3 DNA reads TGTGCCAGCAGCCGTCCCTCCACACGAGAGCAGTACTTC. Translating it yields CASSRPSTREQYF. The full variable domain, with the rest looked up from reference TRBV11-2 and TRBJ2-7, is EAGVAQSPRYKIIEKRQSVAFWCNPISGHATLYWYQQILGQGPKLLIQFQNNGVVDDSQLPKDRFSAERLKGVDSTLKIQPAKLEDSAVYLCASSRPSTREQYFGPGTRLTVT.

V gene TRBV9 combines with J gene TRBJ2-3; 8 bases fit TRBD2. V gave up 0 bases and J gave up 8 bases; unmatched junction bases: 8. The germline gives CDR1 SGDLS, CDR2 YYNGEE. The CDR3 contains 15 residues. This chain's CDR3 is CASSVAAGAPLTQYF. The CDR3 DNA follows: TGTGCCAGCAGCGTAGCAGCGGGAGCTCCCCTTACGCAGTATTTT. Full variable domain (outside the CDR3, taken from reference TRBV9 and TRBJ2-3): DSGVTQTPKHLITATGQRVTLRCSPRSGDLSVYWYQQSLDQGLQFLIQYYNGEERAKGNILERFSAQQFPDLHSELNLSSLELGDSALYFCASSVAAGAPLTQYFGPGTRLTVL.

This clone was counted a few times. V usage is TRBV5-6 and J usage is TRBJ2-5, with D possibly being TRBD2 (6 bases). Germline V CDR1 and CDR2: SGHDT, YYEEEE. CDR3 length: 14 amino acids. The ends were cut back, 3 bases at V and 4 bases at J, with 13 bases in the middle. This chain's CDR3 is CASSWGDGGETQYF. In nucleotides, the CDR3 is TGTGCCAGCAGCTGGGGGGACGGAGGAGAGACCCAGTACTTC.